What follows are 6 T cell receptor beta chains derived from one specimen sequenced in a study of cytotoxic CD8 clonotypes in ibrutinib-treated CLL. Data came from immunoSEQ multiplex PCR; TCRdb stores just in-frame clones and leaves some out. This table holds 150,000 to 200,000 clones, over 60% found once. The sequencing used PBMCs, collected after 24 months of ibrutinib treatment. Source of these receptors: a human donor with chronic lymphocytic leukemia.

The genes are TRBV15 and TRBJ1-2; possible D gene TRBD1, 6 bases. V was trimmed by 5 bases and J by 6 bases, leaving 16 bases between them. The CDR3 is 14 residues long. Germline CDR1 LNHNV, CDR2 YYDKDF (reference sequence). CDR3 DNA sequence: TGTGCCACCAGCCCCCAGGACAGCCTAGATGGCTACACCTTC. It codes for CATSPQDSLDGYTF.

The rearrangement links TRBV7-9 to TRBJ2-1; no clear D. CDR1 SEHNR and CDR2 FQNEAQ come from the germline V gene (reference sequence). V was cut by 5 bases and J by 5 bases, with 16 bases left in between. This CDR3 contains 15 residues. CDR3: CASSTHESNNNEQFF. The CDR3 coding sequence is TGTGCCAGCAGCACACACGAATCGAACAACAATGAGCAGTTCTTC. Looking up the rest from reference TRBV7-9 and TRBJ2-1 gives the full variable domain: DTGVSQNPRHKITKRGQNVTFRCDPISEHNRLYWYRQTLGQGPEFLTYFQNEAQLEKSRLLSDRFSAERPKGSFSTLEIQRTEQGDSAMYLCASSTHESNNNEQFFGPGTRLTVL.

V and J are TRBV4-3 and TRBJ2-7; D ambiguous. The CDR3 sequence is 13 residues long. Deletions cut 0 bases from V and 5 bases from J, with 8 bases between. Germline V gene sequence: CDR1 LGHNA, CDR2 YSLEER. CDR3 nucleotide sequence: TGCGCCAGCAGCCAAGAATTCAGTAACGAGCAGTACTTC. Translating gives CASSQEFSNEQYF.

This chain links TRBV14 with TRBJ2-7; TRBD1 might be the D (6 bases). Trimming shortened V by 1 base and J by 2 bases, and 9 bases separated the two germline ends. The CDR3 length is 14 residues. Per germline, CDR1 SGHDN and CDR2 FVKESK. The CDR3 region is CASSQGAGAYEQYF. CDR3 in DNA: TGTGCCAGCAGCCAAGGGGCAGGGGCCTACGAGCAGTACTTC.

This chain uses TRBV11-2 with TRBJ1-1; D unresolved. The CDR3 totals 13 residues. Germline V lookup: CDR1 SGHAT, CDR2 FQNNGV. With 5 bases removed from V and 1 base from J, the gap between germline ends came to 8 bases. The CDR3 here is CASSPRRNTEAFF. The CDR3 DNA follows: TGTGCCAGCAGCCCACGCAGGAACACTGAAGCTTTCTTT.

The table lists this clone with a few counts. The chain couples TRBV28 to TRBJ1-5, with D tentatively TRBD1 (5 bases). This CDR3 has 15 amino acids. CDR1 and CDR2 from the germline V gene are MDHEN and SYDVKM. Trimming pared 7 bases from V and 2 bases from J, leaving 15 bases between. Here the CDR3 reads CASTTGGWGNQPQHF. CDR3 nucleotides: TGTGCCAGCACTACCGGGGGTTGGGGCAATCAGCCCCAGCATTTT.